This entry describes one TCR beta chain. Its target is unknown. After CD4 positive bead selection, the CD4-negative fraction gave CD8 T cells. The source of the sample is a study of naive and memory T cell subsets. An equimolar mix of two oligonucleotides served as the beta constant-region primer for TRBC1 and TRBC2. Four rounds of PCR amplified the ligated cDNA using nested alpha and beta constant-region primers plus SP2. The cDNA 3' end received a ligated single-stranded oligonucleotide carrying the SP2 primer and a 12-nucleotide UMI. TCRdb reprocessed the UMI-ligation and nested PCR reads via MiXCR and lists one record per CDR3 protein. The sample carries approximately 150,000 distinct CDR3 sequences, 22% recorded once. CDR3 length: 14 amino acids. Germline-derived CDR1 and CDR2 are SEHNR and FQNEAQ (reference sequence). Trimming left V 3 bases short and J 4 bases short, with 10 bases between. General study findings and limits: Naive repertoires, especially CD8, held a few larger clonotypes, possibly memory cells re-expressing CD45RA.

The sequencing input was naive CD4+ T cells from blood. The genes are TRBV7-9 and TRBJ2-1, with D unclear. This TCR was sampled from a human donor in good health. In nucleotides, the CDR3 is TGTGCCAGCAGCTTCGAGCAGGCGTACAATGAGCAGTTCTTC. It yields the protein CASSFEQAYNEQFF.